The TCR beta chain under discussion was sequenced for a study of radiotherapy plus CTLA-4 blockade in lung cancer. The wider study: Disease control reached approximately 29%, with objective responses in 15% to 20%.

The CDR3 runs 17 residues. The V gene lost 7 bases and the J gene lost 4 bases, with 23 bases spanning the gap. Per the germline V gene, CDR1 is MDHEN and CDR2 is SYDVKM. Repertoires were generated with immunoSEQ multiplex PCR, while TCRdb's copy carries only in-frame clones and drops some. The sample shows 35,000 to 45,000 clones, roughly three quarters of them seen only once. Study results and caveats: Blood-borne expansion of tumor-derived TCR clones followed radiotherapy plus ipilimumab. According to reports, early shifts in blood T cell clones, alongside interferon-beta, forecast response most accurately.

Details on this clone: The antigen is unknown.

The TCR sequence derives from a human donor with non-small cell lung cancer whose response to radiotherapy plus ipilimumab could not be evaluated. This sequence joins TRBV28 and TRBJ1-3; no reliable D call. Here the sequenced sample was peripheral blood, taken from a patient treated with radiotherapy plus ipilimumab. The CDR3 spells CASTGLGRGKLGNTIYF. In DNA, the CDR3 is TGTGCCAGCACTGGCCTGGGTCGGGGTAAACTCGGAAACACCATATATTTT.